Listed below are T cell receptor beta chains from one sample, sequenced in a study of blood T cell repertoires in COVID-19. Sequenced by immunoSEQ multiplex PCR; TCRdb stores in-frame clones only, minus some. The sample lists a few hundred thousand clones; about 80% were seen once. Sequencing was performed on PBMCs or T cells enriched from blood (not recorded which). The source is a man between 50 and 59 years old who had recovered from COVID-19. The CDR3 runs from the conserved cysteine through the conserved F or W. Fields, in order: D gene, V gene, clone size, J gene, CDR3 DNA, CDR3 protein. D genes are given only for firm matches. Some rows mark clone size as missing; the rest say once, few, many or name a class of expanded clone.

>TRBD1|TRBV5-4|-|TRBJ2-2
TGTGCCAGCAGCGCCAAGACAGGGAGCGACACCGGGGAGCTGTTTTTT
CASSAKTGSDTGELFF
>-|TRBV10-3|-|TRBJ1-5
TGTGCCGCCGGACAGAACAATCAGCCCCAGCATTTT
CAAGQNNQPQHF
>-|TRBV19|-|TRBJ1-1
TGTGCCAGTAGTATCGGCAATACAGTGAACACTGAAGCTTTCTTT
CASSIGNTVNTEAFF
>TRBD2|TRBV5-1|once|TRBJ2-7
TGCGCCAGCAGCTGGGGACTAGCGGGAGGTAGAGGTTACGAGCAGTACTTC
CASSWGLAGGRGYEQYF
>TRBD1|TRBV5-1|-|TRBJ2-5
TGCGCCAGCGCCCCGACAGGGAATCAAGAGACCCAGTACTTC
CASAPTGNQETQYF
>TRBD1|TRBV13|-|TRBJ1-2
TGTGCCAGCAGCTTAGGCGGACAGGAGGCCCTAAGTGGCTACACCTTC
CASSLGGQEALSGYTF
>TRBD1|TRBV12-3/TRBV12-4|-|TRBJ1-2
TGTGCCAGCAGCAGGGGGGAGTATGGCTACACCTTC
CASSRGEYGYTF
>TRBD2|TRBV19|-|TRBJ2-7
TGTGCCAGTAGATCGGTTAGCGGGGGCTACGAGCAGTACTTC
CASRSVSGGYEQYF
>-|TRBV5-4|-|TRBJ2-7
TGTGCCAGCAGCCCGGAGACAGCCTCCTACGAGCAGTACTTC
CASSPETASYEQYF
>-|TRBV25-1|few|TRBJ1-1
TGTGCCAGCAGTGAATTGAGGGGGGGAGTTGAAGCTTTCTTT
CASSELRGGVEAFF
>-|TRBV28|-|TRBJ2-1
TGTGCCAGCAGTCCCCCGCGGGGAAATGAGCAGTTCTTC
CASSPPRGNEQFF
>-|TRBV5-1|-|TRBJ1-1
TGCGCCAGCAGCCACTCGCAGGGGAGGGTAACTGAAGCTTTCTTT
CASSHSQGRVTEAFF
>-|TRBV10-3|-|TRBJ1-2
TGTGCCCATAAAGGACAGAACAACTATGGCTACACCTTC
CAHKGQNNYGYTF
>-|TRBV5-4|-|TRBJ2-7
TGTGCCAGCAGCTTCGGCAGGGAGCAGTACTTC
CASSFGREQYF
>-|TRBV28|-|TRBJ2-7
TGTGCCAGCAGTTTACGTTACGAGCAGTACTTC
CASSLRYEQYF
>-|TRBV7-2|-|TRBJ1-1
TGTGCCAGCAGTACTCACAGGGAGAACACTGAAGCTTTCTTT
CASSTHRENTEAFF
>TRBD2|TRBV24-1|-|TRBJ2-3
TGTGCCACCAGTGATTTGAGCGGGAGGGTAGGGGGCACAGATACGCAGTATTTT
CATSDLSGRVGGTDTQYF
>TRBD2|TRBV9|-|TRBJ2-7
TGTGCCAGCAGCGTAGCAACTAGCGGGAGTGTCCACGAGCAGTACTTC
CASSVATSGSVHEQYF
>-|TRBV6-5|-|TRBJ1-5
TGTGCCAGCAGTCGAGACAGGCTCAATCAGCCCCAGCATTTT
CASSRDRLNQPQHF
>TRBD2|TRBV4-1|many|TRBJ2-7
TGCGCCAGCAGCCAGGCACTAGCGGGGTCCTACGAGCAGTACTTC
CASSQALAGSYEQYF
>TRBD2|TRBV9|-|TRBJ2-7
TGTGCCAGCAGCGTAGGCCTAGCGGGGGGCTACGAGCAGTACTTC
CASSVGLAGGYEQYF
>TRBD1|TRBV18|-|TRBJ1-6
TGTGCCAGCTCACCCCCGGGACAGGGAAGTTCACCCCTCCACTTT
CASSPPGQGSSPLHF